The entry below gives a single T cell receptor beta chain sequence along with its context. Its antigen is as yet unknown. Generated by immunoSEQ multiplex PCR, the TCRdb table keeps only in-frame clones and is missing some. The repertoire holds under 40,000 clones, with 77% as singletons. This specimen belongs to a study of PD-1 blockade in classical Hodgkin lymphoma. Study information: Patients were administered nivolumab (3 mg/kg intravenously) every 2 weeks. General study results and limits: Complete responders possessed baseline diversity comparable to newly diagnosed patients. Newly diagnosed patients reportedly trailed healthy donors in baseline TCR diversity. CD4+ TCR diversity rose significantly by C4D1, and CD8+ TCR diversity did not.

Time point here: cycle 4 day 1 (C4D1), after less than 7 weeks of nivolumab. Each patient relapsed following autologous stem cell transplantation, and prior brentuximab vedotin exposure differed. This TCR derives from a human donor with classical Hodgkin lymphoma. The sample in question was peripheral blood mononuclear cells (PBMCs), obtained before the fourth cycle of nivolumab.

The DNA of the CDR3 is TGTGCCAGCAGCTTCCGACAGGGTGTCGGCGAGCAGTACTTC. Translating gives CASSFRQGVGEQYF. J is TRBJ2-7 and V is TRBV7-2; TRBD1 agrees at 7 bases. Trimming took 3 bases from V and 6 from J; bases not matched to a gene: 8. The CDR3 runs 14 residues. CDR1 and CDR2 from the germline V gene are SGHTA and FQGNSA. The variable domain in full, with the rest retrieved from reference TRBV7-2 and TRBJ2-7, is GAGVSQSPSNKVTEKGKDVELRCDPISGHTALYWYRQSLGQGLEFLIYFQGNSAPDKSGLPSDRFSAERTGGSVSTLTIQRTQQEDSAVYLCASSFRQGVGEQYFGPGTRLTVT.